The clone carrying this T cell receptor (beta chain) appeared a few times. The sample is drawn from a study of T cells in Graves' hyperthyroidism and ophthalmopathy. Researchers amplified the TCR beta CDR3 regions from RNA transcripts. HTBI primers were used for first-round RT-PCR of the TCR CDR3. TCRdb processed the multiplex PCR reads anew with MiXCR; each CDR3 protein has one entry. The sample carries some 700,000 distinct CDR3 sequences, roughly a sixth recorded once. Trimming at V came to 0 bases and at J to 5 bases, leaving 4 bases not matched to a gene. CDR3 size: 16 residues. Germline CDR1 and CDR2: KGHSY and FQNENV.

Sequencing was done on a sample of blood. This chain uses TRBV16 with TRBJ2-2; 9 bases map to TRBD2. The receptor was derived from a middle-aged man with Graves' hyperthyroidism. CDR3 sequence reads: CASSQSASGETGELFF. The CDR3 nucleotides read TGTGCCAGCAGCCAATCGGCTAGCGGGGAAACCGGGGAGCTGTTTTTT.